The table lists the clone carrying this T cell receptor (beta chain) with a few counts. Its target is not known. The data were produced by immunoSEQ multiplex PCR, yet TCRdb's version contains in-frame clones alone and is incomplete. The sample lists approximately 110,000 clones, about 90% occurring once. This sample was taken from a study of T cell responses to AZD1222 COVID-19 vaccine. Background on the study: Pooling was applied to second doses at about 4 or about 12 weeks. Study results and limitations: Spike-specific TCR breadth and depth went up after people got two AZD1222 doses. Donors skewed white British and female; clonal diversity was possibly underestimated. Repertoire sampling occurred only after the peak T cell response.

Per germline, CDR1 MDHEN and CDR2 SYDVKM. There are 13 residues in the CDR3. V was clipped by 7 bases and J by 6 bases, with 13 bases between them. This TCR derives from an adult in good health. The starting material was peripheral blood, obtained on day 0 of AZD1222 vaccination. The chain combines TRBV28 with TRBJ1-5; D is unclear. In DNA, the CDR3 is TGTGCCAGCACCCCACCGAGGCTTCAGCCCCAGCATTTT. This sequence encodes CASTPPRLQPQHF.